The rows below give T cell receptor beta chains drawn from one sample of a study of T cells in localized non-small cell lung cancer. Sequencing used immunoSEQ multiplex PCR; TCRdb keeps in-frame clones, though not all of them. The profile covers tens of thousands of clones, with approximately 80% appearing a single time and nearly 20% taken by the ten largest. Material: peripheral blood, obtained before any cancer treatment. The receptors were gathered from a female donor older than 55 with stage II squamous cell lung carcinoma. The CDR3 runs from the conserved cysteine through the conserved F or W. The D gene is left open where the match is weak. Size tells how often a clone was seen (once, few, many) or the class of an expanded clone, and some rows leave it out.

TRBJ1-2,.,.,TRBV29-1,TGCAGCGTTGGCGGGGTCTATGGCTACACCTTC,CSVGGVYGYTF
TRBJ2-5,.,.,TRBV7-2,TGTGCCAGCAGCCCGGGGCCTCAAGAGACCCAGTACTTC,CASSPGPQETQYF
TRBJ1-5,.,.,TRBV30,TGTGCCTGGAGTGAAGGGACGAAACCTAATCAGCCCCAGCATTTT,CAWSEGTKPNQPQHF
TRBJ2-2,.,.,TRBV9,TGTGCCGGCCAACAGGGCGAGAGGGGGGAGCTGTTTTTT,CAGQQGERGELFF
TRBJ1-1,.,TRBD1,TRBV6-1,TGTGCCAGCAGTGAAATGGGACAGCTGAACACTGAAGCTTTCTTT,CASSEMGQLNTEAFF
TRBJ1-1,.,.,TRBV4-1,TGCGCCAGCAGCCAACTGAACACCCGCCCAAGGGACACTGAAGCTTTCTTT,CASSQLNTRPRDTEAFF
TRBJ1-2,.,.,TRBV5-6,TGTGCCAGCAGCTTGGCAGGAGGTGGTGGCTACACCTTC,CASSLAGGGGYTF
TRBJ1-5,.,.,TRBV7-6,TGTGCCAGCAGCACACAGGAGAATCAGCCCCAGCATTTT,CASSTQENQPQHF
TRBJ1-2,.,.,TRBV7-9,TGTGCCAGCAGCTTAGGTTTAGGCGATGGCTACACCTTC,CASSLGLGDGYTF
TRBJ2-5,few,.,TRBV7-3,TGTGCCAGCAGCCCTTCGGGGACCCTAGCGGAGACCCAGTACTTC,CASSPSGTLAETQYF
TRBJ2-1,.,.,TRBV9,TGTGCCAGCAGTCCTGGGACCCGGATTAATGAGCAGTTCTTC,CASSPGTRINEQFF
TRBJ2-2,once,.,TRBV5-1,TGCGCCAGCAGCTTGCGGCAGGGGACCACCGGGGAGCTGTTTTTT,CASSLRQGTTGELFF
TRBJ2-7,.,.,TRBV18,TGTGCCAGCTCACCAATCCGGGGAGCGGATTACGAGCAGTACTTC,CASSPIRGADYEQYF
TRBJ1-2,.,.,TRBV6-5,TGTGCCAGCAGTCCTCAGATCGACGGCGGGGACACCTTC,CASSPQIDGGDTF
TRBJ1-4,few,.,TRBV5-5,TGTGCCAGCAGCTTGGCGGCGGGATTCGGAGAAAAACTGTTTTTT,CASSLAAGFGEKLFF
TRBJ1-2,medium-sized,.,TRBV28,TGTGCCAGCAGTTTAGCAGGGGATGGCTACACCTTC,CASSLAGDGYTF
TRBJ2-7,.,.,TRBV9,TGTGCCAGCAGCGTAGACCCAAAGGGGGGCCCTTTGGACGAGCAGTACTTC,CASSVDPKGGPLDEQYF